These 21 T cell receptor beta chains share one sample of origin, sequenced in a study of OX40 agonist ivuxolimab in advanced cancers. Using immunoSEQ multiplex PCR, the repertoire was profiled, and TCRdb retains in-frame clones only, with some absent. The repertoire includes 55,000 to 90,000 clones, 80% to 90% of them detected once, and over 2% sits in the top ten. Sequencing was performed on CD4+ or CD8+ T cells sorted from blood, taken in a trial of the OX40 agonist ivuxolimab. The receptors shown here come from an adult with an advanced solid tumor such as melanoma, head and neck, liver or kidney cancer.

The CDR3 region has the DNA TGCGCCAGCAGCTCGGGACAGTTTTTTGGCTACACCTTC. Its protein product is CASSSGQFFGYTF. The V and J genes are TRBV5-1 and TRBJ1-2, with 7 positions matching TRBD1. The CDR3 totals 13 residues. CDR1 is SGHRS and CDR2 is YFSETQ in the germline V gene. J was trimmed by 7 bases and V by 3 bases; bases with no gene match: 6.

This chain connects TRBV5-1 to TRBJ1-2; TRBD1 aligns across 9 bases. The V gene's germline CDR1 is SGHRS and CDR2 YFSETQ. There are 14 residues in the CDR3. J was trimmed by 4 bases and V by 3 bases; bases with no gene match: 4. CDR3 sequence reads: CASSYWTGVYGYTF. The CDR3 nucleotides are TGCGCCAGCAGCTACTGGACAGGGGTCTATGGCTACACCTTC.

The V and J genes are TRBV2 and TRBJ1-5; 9 bases are a match to TRBD1. The germline CDR1 and CDR2 sequences are SNHLY and FYNNEI. V dropped 6 bases and J dropped 7; count of bases not matched to a gene: 7. The CDR3 sequence is 14 residues long. CDR3 DNA sequence: TGTGCCAGCAGACCACAGGGGGCAGGACAGCCCCAGCATTTT. Amino acids: CASRPQGAGQPQHF. Together with reference TRBV2 and TRBJ1-5, the CDR3 gives the full variable domain: EPEVTQTPSHQVTQMGQEVILRCVPISNHLYFYWYRQILGQKVEFLVSFYNNEISEKSEIFDDQFSVERPDGSNFTLKIRSTKLEDSAMYFCASRPQGAGQPQHFGDGTRLSIL.

This chain links TRBV6-6 with TRBJ2-7; TRBD2 matches at 11 bases. Per germline, CDR1 MNHNY and CDR2 SVGAGI (reference sequence). The CDR3 totals 14 residues. The J segment lost 5 bases and the V segment lost 4 bases, leaving 4 bases of the junction unmatched. CDR3 amino acids: CASSSLAGVHEQYF. In DNA, the CDR3 is TGTGCCAGCAGTTCACTAGCGGGAGTCCACGAGCAGTACTTC.

The chain links TRBV6-6 to TRBJ1-2; the D gene is possibly TRBD1 (6 bases). This CDR3 has 13 amino acids. From germline, CDR1 is MNHNY and CDR2 SVGAGI (reference sequence). The V gene lost 6 bases and the J gene lost 7 bases, with 15 bases spanning the gap. Here the CDR3 DNA reads TGTGCCAGCAGCCGTACAGGGAGGATTGGCTACACCTTC. Translation: CASSRTGRIGYTF.

The CDR3 protein is CASSRPGDPCSYNEQFF. The CDR3 nucleotides read TGTGCCAGCAGTCGACCCGGGGACCCCTGCTCCTACAATGAGCAGTTCTTC. This sequence joins TRBV6-4 and TRBJ2-1; D tentatively fits TRBD1 or TRBD2 (5 bases each). The CDR3 has 17 amino acids. Germline V lookup: CDR1 MRHNA, CDR2 SNTAGT. Trimming removed 5 bases from V and 0 bases from J, with 17 bases in between.

The V and J genes are TRBV30 and TRBJ1-3; possibly TRBD1 for D (5 bases). Germline-derived CDR1 and CDR2 are GTSNPN and SVGIG (reference sequence). V lost 2 bases, J lost 1 base, and 9 bases lay in between. The CDR3 is 14 amino acids. CDR3 in amino acids: CAWSWGLSGNTIYF. CDR3 bases: TGTGCCTGGAGTTGGGGCTTATCTGGAAACACCATATATTTT.

The chain joins TRBV9 to TRBJ2-7; 8 nucleotides align to TRBD1. Germline-derived CDR1 and CDR2 are SGDLS and YYNGEE. The CDR3 totals 15 residues. With V trimmed by 0 bases and J by 2 bases, 4 bases remained unmatched. The CDR3 DNA reads as TGTGCCAGCAGCGTAGGGGACAGGAACACCTACGAGCAGTACTTC. It yields the protein CASSVGDRNTYEQYF. Based on the CDR3 plus reference TRBV9 and TRBJ2-7, the full variable domain is DSGVTQTPKHLITATGQRVTLRCSPRSGDLSVYWYQQSLDQGLQFLIQYYNGEERAKGNILERFSAQQFPDLHSELNLSSLELGDSALYFCASSVGDRNTYEQYFGPGTRLTVT.

In regard to this clone: The same CDR3 is also encoded by other DNA sequences in this sample. The chain has TRBV18 and TRBJ2-3; 7 nucleotides align to TRBD1. The CDR3 is 12 amino acids. V dropped 6 bases and J dropped 6; count of bases not matched to a gene: 3. Germline V gives CDR1 KGHSH, CDR2 LQKENI. In nucleotides, the CDR3 is TGTGCCAGCTCCCCGGACAGGGATACGCAGTATTTT. Protein sequence: CASSPDRDTQYF. Based on the CDR3 plus reference TRBV18 and TRBJ2-3, the full variable domain is NAGVMQNPRHLVRRRGQEARLRCSPMKGHSHVYWYRQLPEEGLKFMVYLQKENIIDESGMPKERFSAEFPKEGPSILRIQQVVRGDSAAYFCASSPDRDTQYFGPGTRLTVL.

The chain is built from TRBV6-1 and TRBJ2-2; 7 nucleotides line up with TRBD1. V lost 7 bases and J lost 4; bases outside the gene matches: 6. Germline V gene sequence: CDR1 MNHNS, CDR2 SASEGT. CDR3 length equals 14 residues. This chain's CDR3 is CASTRGQITGELFF. CDR3 coding DNA: TGTGCCAGCACCAGGGGACAGATCACCGGGGAGCTGTTTTTT.

This clone was seen more than once but under ten times. The rearrangement uses TRBV2 and TRBJ2-5; a weak D match, TRBD2 (6 bases). CDR3 size: 14 residues. V was trimmed by 8 bases and J by 0 bases, leaving 13 bases between them. Germline V gives CDR1 SNHLY, CDR2 FYNNEI. The CDR3 loop reads CASYWRGDQETQYF. The CDR3 DNA reads as TGTGCCAGCTACTGGCGGGGTGACCAAGAGACCCAGTACTTC.

The genes are TRBV19 and TRBJ1-1; 9 bases align to TRBD1. Per the germline V gene, CDR1 is LNHDA and CDR2 is SQIVND (reference sequence). The trim removed 5 bases at V and 1 base at J, leaving 23 bases unmatched. CDR3 length: 21 residues. The CDR3 spells CASSFAGTGFGGPLGNTEAFF. DNA for the CDR3: TGTGCCAGTAGTTTCGCCGGGACAGGGTTTGGTGGGCCGCTAGGGAACACTGAAGCTTTCTTT.

The chain has TRBV19 and TRBJ2-7; 10 bases agree with TRBD1. V trimming: 6 bases; J trimming: 1 base; junction bases outside the gene matches: 6. CDR3 length: 15 amino acids. Germline V gene data show CDR1 as LNHDA and CDR2 as SQIVND (reference sequence). The CDR3 region is CASRGGTGVSYEQYF. The DNA for the CDR3 is TGTGCCAGTAGGGGCGGGACAGGGGTTTCCTACGAGCAGTACTTC.

The rearrangement links TRBV6-5 to TRBJ2-7, with 9 positions matching TRBD2. Germline loops: CDR1 MNHEY, CDR2 SVGAGI. V gave up 6 bases and J gave up 4 bases; unmatched junction bases: 7. This CDR3 region has 14 residues. The CDR3 region has the DNA TGTGCCAGCAGGAAAGCGGGAGGCATATACGAGCAGTACTTC. This codes for CASRKAGGIYEQYF.

The chain combines TRBV5-6 with TRBJ2-1, with TRBD2 matching over 12 bases. This CDR3 is built from 15 residues. Per the germline V gene, CDR1 is SGHDT and CDR2 is YYEEEE. Trimming took 1 base from V and 8 from J; bases not matched to a gene: 4. The CDR3 region has the DNA TGTGCCAGCAGCTTGTGGACTAGCGGGAAGGATGAGCAGTTCTTC. Its protein is CASSLWTSGKDEQFF.

The V and J genes are TRBV30 and TRBJ1-5; the D is unclear. This CDR3 is built from 13 residues. Trimming removed 0 bases at V and 4 bases at J, with 7 bases between. Germline V gene sequence: CDR1 GTSNPN, CDR2 SVGIG (reference sequence). The CDR3 loop is CAWSVSGNQPQHF. In DNA, the CDR3 is TGTGCCTGGAGTGTTTCTGGGAATCAGCCCCAGCATTTT.

This chain connects TRBV10-3 to TRBJ1-1, with no clear D. V lost 0 bases and J 3 bases, leaving 11 bases between the germline ends. The length of the CDR3 is 15 residues. Germline V gene sequence: CDR1 ENHRY, CDR2 SYGVKD. The CDR3 loop reads CAISESVIRDTEAFF. CDR3 nucleotide sequence: TGTGCCATCAGTGAGTCCGTTATAAGGGACACTGAAGCTTTCTTT.

V is TRBV21-1 and J is TRBJ2-5; the DNA was not used to check the table's D call, TRBD1. TRBV21-1 is a listed pseudogene. This CDR3 is 16 amino acids long. The CDR3 reads CASSERDRGTQETQYF. Here the CDR3 DNA reads TGTGCCAGCAGCGAACGGGACAGGGGGACACAAGAGACCCAGTACTTC.

This rearrangement joins TRBV7-3 to TRBJ2-7, with 7 bases matching TRBD2. Germline V gives CDR1 SGHTA, CDR2 FQGTGA. The ends lost 7 bases at V and 0 bases at J; junction bases unmatched: 9. The CDR3 length is 15 residues. In nucleotides, the CDR3 is TGTGCCAGCATCTCCCCGGGACTAAGCTCCTACGAGCAGTACTTC. It codes for CASISPGLSSYEQYF.

This chain connects TRBV6-5 to TRBJ1-5; D call uncertain. Between the trimmed V and J ends, which lost 8 bases and 6 bases, there was a span of 20 bases. Germline V gives CDR1 MNHEY, CDR2 SVGAGI. The CDR3 totals 15 residues. CDR3 DNA sequence: TGTGCCAGCTCCTCGGGGAGGGAGGCGGGTCAGCCCCAGCATTTT. Encoded protein: CASSSGREAGQPQHF.

This chain links TRBV7-2 with TRBJ2-2, with no clear D. V lost 3 bases and J lost 7, with 12 bases in between. CDR1 and CDR2 from the germline V gene are SGHTA and FQGNSA. The CDR3 runs to 14 residues. The CDR3 is CASSLLSGVGELFF. CDR3 bases: TGTGCCAGCAGCTTGCTCTCCGGCGTCGGGGAGCTGTTTTTT.